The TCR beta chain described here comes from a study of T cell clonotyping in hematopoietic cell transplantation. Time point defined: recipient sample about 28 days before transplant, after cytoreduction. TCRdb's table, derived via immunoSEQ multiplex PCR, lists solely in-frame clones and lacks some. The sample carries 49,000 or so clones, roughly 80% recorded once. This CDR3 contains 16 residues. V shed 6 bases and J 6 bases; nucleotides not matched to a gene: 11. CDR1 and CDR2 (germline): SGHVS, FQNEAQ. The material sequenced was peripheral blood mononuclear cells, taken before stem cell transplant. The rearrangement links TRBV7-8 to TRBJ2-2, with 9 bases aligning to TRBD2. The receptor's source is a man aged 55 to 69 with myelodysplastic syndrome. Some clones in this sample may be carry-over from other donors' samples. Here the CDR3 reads CASRRWGTSPAGELFF. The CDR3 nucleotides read TGTGCCAGCAGGAGGTGGGGGACTAGCCCCGCCGGGGAGCTGTTTTTT.